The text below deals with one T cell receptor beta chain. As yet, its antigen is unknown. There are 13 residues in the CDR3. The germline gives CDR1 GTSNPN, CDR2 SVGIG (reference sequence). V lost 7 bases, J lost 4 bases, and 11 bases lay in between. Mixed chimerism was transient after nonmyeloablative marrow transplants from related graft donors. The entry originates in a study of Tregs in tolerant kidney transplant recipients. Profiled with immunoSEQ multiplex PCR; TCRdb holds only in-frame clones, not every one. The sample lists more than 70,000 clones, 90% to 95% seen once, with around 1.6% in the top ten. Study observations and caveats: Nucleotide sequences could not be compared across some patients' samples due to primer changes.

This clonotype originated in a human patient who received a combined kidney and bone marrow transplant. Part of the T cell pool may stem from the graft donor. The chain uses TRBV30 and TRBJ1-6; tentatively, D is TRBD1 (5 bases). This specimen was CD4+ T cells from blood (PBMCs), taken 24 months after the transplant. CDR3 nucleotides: TGTGCCTCCAATCAGGGTTATAATTCACCCCTCCACTTT. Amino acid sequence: CASNQGYNSPLHF.